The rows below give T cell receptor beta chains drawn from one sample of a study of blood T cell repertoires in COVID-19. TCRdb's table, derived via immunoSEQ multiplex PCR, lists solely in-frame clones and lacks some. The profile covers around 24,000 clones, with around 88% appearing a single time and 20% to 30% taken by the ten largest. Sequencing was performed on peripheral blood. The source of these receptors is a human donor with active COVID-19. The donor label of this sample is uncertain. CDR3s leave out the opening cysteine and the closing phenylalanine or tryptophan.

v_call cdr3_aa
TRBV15 ATSRDFNSGNTIY
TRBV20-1 SASDVTSGYEQY
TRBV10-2 ASGRQGYEQY
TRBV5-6 ASTLSQGNYGYT
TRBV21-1 ASSSFRSRNTEAF
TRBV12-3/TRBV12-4 ASSPDLTYEQY
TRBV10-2 ASTTWVGQGQETQY
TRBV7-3 ASSLIPSRGLAEAGELF
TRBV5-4 ASSFGGLAGQETQY
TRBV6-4 ASSRTGNTEAF
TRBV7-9 ASSLALGTSGRLGGEQY
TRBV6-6 ASSDSGNADTQY
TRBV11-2 ASSLLAGGYGEQF
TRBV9 ASSRDSYYEQY
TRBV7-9 ASSPPGGTGELF
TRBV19 ASSRTATNEKLF
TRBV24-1 ATSWPRDRGLEEKLF
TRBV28 ASSLTGFLYVGETQY
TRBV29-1 SARAGSQETQY
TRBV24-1 ATSDGQGERDEQF
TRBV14 ASSPRPRLAGRSNNEQF
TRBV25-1 ASRLNEKLF
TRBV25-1 ASTETGRVGAQY
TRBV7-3 ASSLGGGEQF
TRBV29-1 SALDSGTGNQPQH
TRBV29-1 SVGGRGDYGYT
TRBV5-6 ASSLGQQGYSPLH
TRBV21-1 ASSNRRLAGAETYNEQF
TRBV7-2 ASSSRLTSGLSSYEQY
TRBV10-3 AILTGADEAF
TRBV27 ASSKRDRGNNSPLH
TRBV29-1 SVSTTWETQY
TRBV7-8 ASSFKVAGSSYEQY
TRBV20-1 SARDSPKAF
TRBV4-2 ASSQDRGLAGLEQF
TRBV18 ASSPPAGPETQY
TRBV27 ASSSAAGGSPFEQY
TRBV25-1 ASSEGAGGYTDTQY
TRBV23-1 ASSQFPKREGLHTQY
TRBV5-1 ASSLALAGLNEQF
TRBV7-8 ASSKDQVQPQH
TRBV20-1 SASGGAEQPQH
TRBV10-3 AISDLGQGHQPQH
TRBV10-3 AISGARDRDRTEAF
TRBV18 ASSPPRTRMGDTQY
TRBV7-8 ASYRGSGLAVYEQY
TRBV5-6 ASSLRVMWEFNEQF
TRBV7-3 ASSLTLDRARTGELF
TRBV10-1 ASSETVGTGELF
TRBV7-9 ASSEGPLEQY
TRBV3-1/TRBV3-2 ASSQGGPYTGELF
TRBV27 ASSLKVQGAAQPQH
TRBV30 AWSLRRSQGFGNTIY